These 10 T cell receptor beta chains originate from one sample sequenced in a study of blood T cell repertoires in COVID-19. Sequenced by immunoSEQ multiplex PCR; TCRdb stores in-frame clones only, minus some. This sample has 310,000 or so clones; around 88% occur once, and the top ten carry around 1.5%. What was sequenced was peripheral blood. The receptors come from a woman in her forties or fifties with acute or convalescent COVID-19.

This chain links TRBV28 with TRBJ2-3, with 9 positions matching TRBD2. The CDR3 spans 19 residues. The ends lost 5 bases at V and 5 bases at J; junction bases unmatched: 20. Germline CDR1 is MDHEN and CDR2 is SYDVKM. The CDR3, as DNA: TGTGCCAGCAGTACCCCTGGTGGGGGTAGCGGGGGCCCGGGAGATACGCAGTATTTT. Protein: CASSTPGGGSGGPGDTQYF.

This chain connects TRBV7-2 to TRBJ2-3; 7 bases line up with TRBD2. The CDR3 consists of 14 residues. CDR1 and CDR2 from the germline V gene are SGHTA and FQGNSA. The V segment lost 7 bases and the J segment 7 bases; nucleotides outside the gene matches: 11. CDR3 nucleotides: TGTGCCAGCACCCTGGGAGGGAGCTTAAATACGCAGTATTTT. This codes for CASTLGGSLNTQYF.

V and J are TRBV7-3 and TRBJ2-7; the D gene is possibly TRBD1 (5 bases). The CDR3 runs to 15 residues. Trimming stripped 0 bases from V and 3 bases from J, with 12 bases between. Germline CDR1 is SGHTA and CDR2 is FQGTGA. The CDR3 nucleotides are TGTGCCAGCAGCTTAACGCCAGGGCCCAGCTACGAGCAGTACTTC. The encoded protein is CASSLTPGPSYEQYF.

The CDR3 region is CSASSNEQFF. CDR3 nucleotides: TGCAGTGCTAGCAGCAATGAGCAGTTCTTC. This chain links TRBV20-1 with TRBJ2-1, with D uncertain. Germline loops: CDR1 DFQATT, CDR2 SNEGSKA (reference sequence). The CDR3 loop spans 10 amino acids. V was clipped by 3 bases and J by 6 bases, with 3 bases between them.

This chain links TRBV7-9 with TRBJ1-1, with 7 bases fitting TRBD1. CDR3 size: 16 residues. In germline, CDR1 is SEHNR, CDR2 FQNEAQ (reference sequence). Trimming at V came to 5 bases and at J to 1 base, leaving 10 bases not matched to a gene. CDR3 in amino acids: CASSEPPDRTNTEAFF. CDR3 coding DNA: TGTGCCAGCAGCGAACCCCCGGACAGGACGAACACTGAAGCTTTCTTT. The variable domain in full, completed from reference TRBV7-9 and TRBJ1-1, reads DTGVSQNPRHKITKRGQNVTFRCDPISEHNRLYWYRQTLGQGPEFLTYFQNEAQLEKSRLLSDRFSAERPKGSFSTLEIQRTEQGDSAMYLCASSEPPDRTNTEAFFGQGTRLTVV.

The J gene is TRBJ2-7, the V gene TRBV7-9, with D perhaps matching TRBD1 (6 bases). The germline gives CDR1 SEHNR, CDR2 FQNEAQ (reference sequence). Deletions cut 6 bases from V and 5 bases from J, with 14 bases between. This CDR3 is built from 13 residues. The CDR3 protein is CASSFGQTNEQYF. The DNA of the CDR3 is TGTGCCAGCAGTTTCGGACAGACCAACGAGCAGTACTTC.

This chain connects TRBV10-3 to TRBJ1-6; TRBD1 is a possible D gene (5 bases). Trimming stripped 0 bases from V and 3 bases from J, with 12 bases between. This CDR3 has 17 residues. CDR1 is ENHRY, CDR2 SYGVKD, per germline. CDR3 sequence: CAISESGGSGYNSPLHF. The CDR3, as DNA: TGTGCCATCAGTGAGTCGGGGGGTAGCGGCTATAATTCACCCCTCCACTTT.

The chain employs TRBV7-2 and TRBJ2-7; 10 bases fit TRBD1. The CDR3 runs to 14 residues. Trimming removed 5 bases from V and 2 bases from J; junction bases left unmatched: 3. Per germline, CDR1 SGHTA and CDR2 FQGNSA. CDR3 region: CASSPGTGAYEQYF. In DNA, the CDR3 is TGTGCCAGCAGCCCCGGGACAGGGGCCTACGAGCAGTACTTC.

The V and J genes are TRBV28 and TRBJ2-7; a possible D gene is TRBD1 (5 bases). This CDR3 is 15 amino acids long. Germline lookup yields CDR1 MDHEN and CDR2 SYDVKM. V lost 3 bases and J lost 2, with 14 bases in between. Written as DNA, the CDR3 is TGTGCCAGCAGTTTTGTAGGGGCGAATACCTACGAGCAGTACTTC. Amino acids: CASSFVGANTYEQYF.

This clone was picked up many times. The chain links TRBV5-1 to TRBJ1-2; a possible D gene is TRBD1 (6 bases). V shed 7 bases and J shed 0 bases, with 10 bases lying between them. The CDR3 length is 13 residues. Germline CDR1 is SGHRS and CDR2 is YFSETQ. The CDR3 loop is CASRDITNYGYTF. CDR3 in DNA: TGCGCCAGCCGGGACATAACTAACTATGGCTACACCTTC. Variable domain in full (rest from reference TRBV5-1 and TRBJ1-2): KAGVTQTPRYLIKTRGQQVTLSCSPISGHRSVSWYQQTPGQGLQFLFEYFSETQRNKGNFPGRFSGRQFSNSRSEMNVSTLELGDSALYLCASRDITNYGYTFGSGTRLTVV.